This entry is about one T cell receptor (beta chain). Focal radiation with ipilimumab CTLA-4 blockade was given to patients with chemo-refractory metastatic non-small-cell lung cancer. The sample is drawn from a study of radiotherapy plus CTLA-4 blockade in lung cancer. Overall study: Of the patients, around 17% showed objective responses and roughly 31% attained disease control.

The CDR3 spans 15 residues. Germline CDR1 and CDR2: MNHEY and SVGAGI. Trimming cost V 5 bases and J 9 bases, with 17 bases left between them. Sequencing used immunoSEQ multiplex PCR; TCRdb keeps in-frame clones, though not all of them. Of over 95,000 clones in the sample, 65% to 85% are singletons; the top ten hold 2.5% to 3%. This chain joins TRBV6-5 and TRBJ1-6, with TRBD1 as a possible D gene (6 bases). This clonotype was obtained from a human donor with non-small cell lung cancer who had a partial response to radiotherapy plus ipilimumab. Some clones in this sample may be carry-over from other donors' samples. The sample here was peripheral blood, taken from a patient treated with radiotherapy plus ipilimumab. The CDR3 sequence is CASSRDTRQGSPLHF. CDR3 coding DNA: TGTGCCAGCAGTAGGGACACCCGGCAAGGTTCACCCCTCCACTTT.